These 11 T cell receptor beta chains were sequenced from one sample in a study of spatial heterogeneity in lung cancer. TCRdb analysed the 5' RACE reads with MiXCR anew, one entry per CDR3 protein. Here the sample spans about 47,000 distinct CDR3 sequences, about 7.4% being singletons. This sample's time point: blood at routine non-recurrence follow-up after resection. Whole RNA from tumor, nontumor lung or frozen PBMC was sequenced unsorted. The sample consisted of PBMCs, taken at follow-up. The receptor set was obtained from a female donor with early-stage non-small cell lung cancer.

This clonotype was detected many times. V gene TRBV21-1 combines with J gene TRBJ2-1. TRBV21-1 is an annotated pseudogene. There are 11 residues in the CDR3. The CDR3 coding sequence is TGTGCCAGCAGCAAGACGCCGGAGCAGTTCTTC. Protein sequence: CASSKTPEQFF.

This clonotype showed up many times. The rearrangement uses TRBV7-6 and TRBJ1-4; 7 bases agree with TRBD1. Trimming removed 5 bases from V and 8 bases from J; junction bases left unmatched: 8. The CDR3 loop spans 14 amino acids. Germline V gene lookup returns CDR1 SGHVS and CDR2 FNYEAQ. The CDR3: CASSHNRGKEKLFF. In nucleotides, the CDR3 is TGTGCCAGCAGCCATAACAGGGGTAAAGAAAAACTGTTTTTT.

This clonotype has at least ten counts. The chain couples TRBV11-2 to TRBJ1-4; D might be TRBD1 (5 bases). V lost 5 bases and J lost 7, with 14 bases in between. This CDR3 has 14 residues. From germline, CDR1 is SGHAT and CDR2 FQNNGV. The CDR3 region is CASSVVGRGEKLFF. The CDR3 DNA reads TGTGCCAGCAGCGTCGTGGGACGAGGTGAAAAACTGTTTTTT.

The chain employs TRBV20-1 and TRBJ1-2; TRBD1 matches 7 bases. With V trimmed by 0 bases and J by 6 bases, 10 bases remained unmatched. This CDR3 contains 15 residues. Germline CDR1 reads DFQATT; CDR2 reads SNEGSKA (reference sequence). In nucleotides, the CDR3 is TGCAGTGCTAGAGATCCGAACAGGGGCCAGGATGGCTACACCTTC. Amino acid sequence: CSARDPNRGQDGYTF.

This clonotype was found many times. The chain employs TRBV14 and TRBJ2-5; D not resolved. V dropped 4 bases and J dropped 4 bases, with 10 bases sitting between them. The CDR3 sequence is 13 residues long. Germline lookup yields CDR1 SGHDN and CDR2 FVKESK. The CDR3 region is CASSRFRAETQYF. The CDR3 DNA sequence: TGTGCCAGCAGCCGCTTCCGGGCAGAGACCCAGTACTTC.

The chain has TRBV28 and TRBJ1-5; D is undetermined. V dropped 6 bases and J dropped 2 bases, with 14 bases sitting between them. From germline, CDR1 is MDHEN and CDR2 SYDVKM. This CDR3 spans 15 amino acids. The CDR3 spells CASSVLHDGNQPQHF. CDR3 DNA sequence: TGTGCCAGCAGCGTCTTACACGACGGCAATCAGCCCCAGCATTTT.

This clonotype was detected many times. The chain couples TRBV11-2 to TRBJ1-3; D is undetermined. The V gene's germline CDR1 is SGHAT and CDR2 FQNNGV. V lost 6 bases and J lost 8, with 14 bases in between. The CDR3 sequence is 13 residues long. CDR3 region: CASSYSPGDTIYF. In DNA form, the CDR3 reads TGTGCCAGCAGTTACTCCCCCGGAGACACCATATATTTT.

The chain links TRBV6-2 or TRBV6-3 to TRBJ2-7; a possible D gene is TRBD1 (6 bases). The CDR3 is 14 residues long. Germline loops: CDR1 MNHEY, CDR2 SVGEGT. V gave up 6 bases and J gave up 2 bases, with 14 bases separating them. CDR3 protein: CASRSNRDTYEQYF. CDR3 bases: TGTGCCAGCAGATCAAACAGGGATACCTACGAGCAGTACTTC.

There are many counts of this clonotype. CDR3 DNA sequence: TGCGCCAGCCACCAGAGGCAGGGCACCGGGGAGCTGTTTTTT. Protein: CASHQRQGTGELFF. This chain joins TRBV5-1 and TRBJ2-2; TRBD1 might be the D (5 bases). The CDR3 totals 14 residues. Trimming pared 7 bases from V and 4 bases from J, leaving 14 bases between. Germline V gene data show CDR1 as SGHRS and CDR2 as YFSETQ.

The chain uses TRBV6-5 and TRBJ2-7, with 7 bases that match TRBD1. Losses at the gene ends were 4 bases for V and 7 bases for J; bases not matched to a gene: 13. Germline assignment: CDR1 MNHEY and CDR2 SVGAGI. The CDR3 is 15 residues long. The CDR3 DNA follows: TGTGCCAGCAGTTCCAGGGACAGTAGGTCGAGTGAGCAGTACTTC. Translated, it gives CASSSRDSRSSEQYF.

In DNA, the CDR3 is TGTGCCAGTAGCGAGCCGTACAGGGCTAGCAATCAGCCCCAGCATTTT. This codes for CASSEPYRASNQPQHF. The rearrangement uses TRBV19 and TRBJ1-5, with a possible D match to TRBD1 (6 bases). V lost 6 bases and J 0 bases, leaving 15 bases between the germline ends. This CDR3 contains 16 residues. Germline lookup yields CDR1 LNHDA and CDR2 SQIVND (reference sequence).